A single sample is the source of the 6 T cell receptor beta chains below, sequenced in a study of radiation and T cells in renal cell carcinoma. Generated by immunoSEQ multiplex PCR, the TCRdb table keeps only in-frame clones and is missing some. The sample has about 59,000 clones; over 70% are singletons. Time point here: baseline pretreatment blood. The treatment: 15 Gy SBRT to primary tumor, nephrectomy 4 weeks later. This specimen consisted of blood, obtained from a patient whose treatment included radiotherapy and nephrectomy. The receptor source for this set is a man in his sixties with renal cell carcinoma.

The chain recombines TRBV7-3 with TRBJ2-1, with D uncertain. The CDR3 length is 15 residues. The V and J ends lost 3 bases and 7 bases respectively, with 16 bases between them. CDR1 is SGHTA and CDR2 is FQGTGA in the germline V gene. The CDR3 sequence is CASSFSGPPANEQFF. Here the CDR3 DNA reads TGTGCCAGCAGCTTTTCCGGGCCCCCGGCGAATGAGCAGTTCTTC.

The J gene is TRBJ2-3, the V gene TRBV7-7; 7 nucleotides agree with TRBD2. Germline loops: CDR1 SSHAT, CDR2 FNYEAQ (reference sequence). V lost 4 bases and J lost 4; bases outside the gene matches: 5. The CDR3 has 14 amino acids. Written as DNA, the CDR3 is TGTGCCAGCAGCTCCGGGGGGTCGGCAGATACGCAGTATTTT. It encodes CASSSGGSADTQYF.

The gene calls are TRBV5-6 and TRBJ1-1; TRBD1 might be the D (6 bases). Germline CDR1 reads SGHDT; CDR2 reads YYEEEE. The CDR3 has 15 residues. Deletions cut 6 bases from V and 1 base from J, with 16 bases between. The CDR3 DNA reads as TGTGCCAGCACCCGGAGACAGGCTGGGAACACTGAAGCTTTCTTT. This sequence encodes CASTRRQAGNTEAFF.

The gene calls are TRBV25-1 and TRBJ2-5; D is unclear. The end of the DNA aligns better with TRBJ2-7, so the J call may be wrong. Germline assignment: CDR1 MGHDK and CDR2 SYGVNS. The length of the CDR3 is 12 residues. The CDR3 DNA is TGTGCCAGCAGTCACAACTCCTACGAGCAGTACTTC. Its translation is CASSHNSYEQYF.

The chain has TRBV16 and TRBJ2-3, with a tentative D call TRBD2 (6 bases). This CDR3 comprises 15 residues. Germline V lookup: CDR1 KGHSY, CDR2 FQNENV. Trimming pared 6 bases from V and 0 bases from J, leaving 13 bases between. This chain's CDR3 is CASSPDYTSTDTQYF. The CDR3 DNA sequence: TGTGCCAGCAGTCCGGACTATACTAGCACAGATACGCAGTATTTT.

The rearrangement joins TRBV18 to TRBJ1-6; no clear D. Germline V gene data show CDR1 as KGHSH and CDR2 as LQKENI. The CDR3 length is 16 residues. The V gene lost 3 bases and the J gene lost 9 bases, with 18 bases spanning the gap. CDR3 coding DNA: TGTGCCAGCTCACCCTCAGGTATGGGGAGCGGTTCACCCCTCCACTTT. It translates to CASSPSGMGSGSPLHF.